This T cell receptor (beta chain) came from a study of human CD8 memory T cell subsets. Germline V gives CDR1 SEHNR, CDR2 FQNEAQ (reference sequence). The CDR3 is made up of 15 amino acids. General study findings and limits: There was only minimal overlap between the repertoires of stem-like memory and precursor exhausted T cells. In stem-like memory T cells, Chao1 estimates suggested more diversity than in precursor exhausted T cells.

It was from duplicate vials of roughly 160,000 sorted CD8+ T cells per subset that RNA came. Researchers made TCR beta libraries via UMI-labeled 5' RACE. TCRdb reprocessed the 5' RACE reads and keeps a single row for each CDR3 protein, giving no DNA. Its table records fewer than 20,000 distinct CDR3 sequences. Regarding this clonotype: Its antigen is not identified.

The chain employs TRBV7-9 and TRBJ2-7. Sequenced: CD8+ stem-like memory T cells (TSCM and TCM) sorted from PBMCs. Subset denoted: stem-like memory CD8 T cells (TSTEM), CCR7+ PD-1- TIGIT-. This sequence was found in a human donor in good health. CDR3 protein: CASTKSNRRSYEQYF.